Each of the 16 T cell receptor beta chains below was sequenced from the same sample in a study of blood T cell repertoires in COVID-19. The data were produced by immunoSEQ multiplex PCR, yet TCRdb's version contains in-frame clones alone and is incomplete. This table has about 150,000 clones, over 80% appearing once. Material for sequencing was peripheral blood. Source of these receptors: a woman aged 40 to 50 with active or convalescent COVID-19.

The chain couples TRBV5-1 to TRBJ1-3; D ambiguous. The germline V and J ends were trimmed by 0 bases and 2 bases, with 12 bases remaining between them. There are 16 residues in the CDR3. Germline CDR1 is SGHRS and CDR2 is YFSETQ. CDR3 loop: CASSLGPGGTGNTIYF. CDR3 in DNA: TGCGCCAGCAGCTTGGGGCCAGGTGGAACTGGAAACACCATATATTTT.

The chain recombines TRBV28 with TRBJ2-2, with 10 bases fitting TRBD2. The germline gives CDR1 MDHEN, CDR2 SYDVKM. Trimming cost V 6 bases and J 1 base; bases outside gene matches: 11. This CDR3 has 18 amino acids. The chain's CDR3 is CASRETSSGGRNTGELFF. DNA for the CDR3: TGTGCCAGCAGAGAAACGAGTAGCGGGGGGCGGAACACCGGGGAGCTGTTTTTT.

This clone has just a few counts. This sequence joins TRBV7-9 and TRBJ1-1, with a possible D match to TRBD1 (6 bases). Deletions cut 1 base from V and 11 bases from J, with 20 bases between. Per germline, CDR1 SEHNR and CDR2 FQNEAQ (reference sequence). The CDR3 contains 15 residues. CDR3 DNA sequence: TGTGCCAGCAGCTTAGGTGGATCAACAGGGCCGGGGGCTTTCTTT. This sequence encodes CASSLGGSTGPGAFF.

This clone was seen a few times. DNA of the CDR3: TGTGCCAGTAGCTCAGCGGGGGAATCCTACAATGAGCAGTTCTTC. Protein: CASSSAGESYNEQFF. The V call is TRBV19, the J call TRBJ2-1; 8 positions agree with TRBD2. Germline CDR1 is LNHDA and CDR2 is SQIVND (reference sequence). CDR3 size: 15 residues. Germline trimming cut 6 bases from V and 1 base from J; bases unmatched to any gene: 5. The full variable domain, with the rest looked up from reference TRBV19 and TRBJ2-1, is DGGITQSPKYLFRKEGQNVTLSCEQNLNHDAMYWYRQDPGQGLRLIYYSQIVNDFQKGDIAEGYSVSREKKESFPLTVTSAQKNPTAFYLCASSSAGESYNEQFFGPGTRLTVL.

This sequence joins TRBV7-9 and TRBJ1-5, with D perhaps TRBD1 (6 bases). CDR1 SEHNR and CDR2 FQNEAQ come from the germline V gene (reference sequence). This CDR3 region has 15 residues. Deletions cut 4 bases from V and 6 bases from J, with 16 bases between. CDR3 loop: CASSSQTGISQPQHF. The CDR3 nucleotides read TGTGCCAGCAGCTCCCAGACAGGTATCAGTCAGCCCCAGCATTTT. The full variable domain, with the rest looked up from reference TRBV7-9 and TRBJ1-5, is DTGVSQNPRHKITKRGQNVTFRCDPISEHNRLYWYRQTLGQGPEFLTYFQNEAQLEKSRLLSDRFSAERPKGSFSTLEIQRTEQGDSAMYLCASSSQTGISQPQHFGDGTRLSIL.

The V call is TRBV7-9, the J call TRBJ1-5; 7 bases align to TRBD1. The CDR3 is 16 amino acids. Germline V lookup: CDR1 SEHNR, CDR2 FQNEAQ (reference sequence). V shed 1 base, J shed 1 base, and the junction held 4 bases outside the gene matches. This chain's CDR3 is CASSLVAGGSNQPQHF. CDR3 nucleotide sequence: TGTGCCAGCAGCTTAGTTGCAGGGGGGAGCAATCAGCCCCAGCATTTT.

The chain is built from TRBV25-1 and TRBJ1-3; 8 bases fit TRBD1. J was trimmed by 0 bases and V by 6 bases; bases with no gene match: 7. This CDR3 has 16 residues. Germline V lookup: CDR1 MGHDK, CDR2 SYGVNS. CDR3 DNA sequence: TGTGCCAGCAGCGCCTGGGACAGGCACTCTGGAAACACCATATATTTT. Translation gives CASSAWDRHSGNTIYF.

The rearrangement links TRBV6-5 to TRBJ2-2; TRBD1 aligns across 7 bases. The CDR3 runs 15 residues. Germline trimming cut 7 bases from V and 4 bases from J; bases unmatched to any gene: 9. CDR1 and CDR2 (germline): MNHEY, SVGAGI. The CDR3 is CASTVERGPTGELFF. The DNA of the CDR3 is TGTGCCAGCACCGTTGAGAGGGGGCCCACCGGGGAGCTGTTTTTT.

The CDR3, as DNA: TGTGCCAGCGGGCTAGGACAGGGGATTTATGAGCAGTTCTTC. As protein: CASGLGQGIYEQFF. The gene calls are TRBV5-8 and TRBJ2-1; 9 bases are shared with TRBD1. The CDR3 consists of 14 residues. The J segment lost 8 bases and the V segment lost 7 bases, leaving 10 bases of the junction unmatched. The germline V gene has CDR1 SGHTS and CDR2 YDEGEE.

V and J are TRBV19 and TRBJ1-5, with a tentative D call TRBD1 (6 bases). V was cut by 2 bases and J by 6 bases, with 14 bases left in between. CDR1 is LNHDA, CDR2 SQIVND, per germline (reference sequence). The CDR3 contains 15 residues. CDR3 bases: TGTGCCAGTAGTATAACAGGGTCAGATAGTCAGCCCCAGCATTTT. Its translation: CASSITGSDSQPQHF. The full variable domain, its missing parts supplied by reference TRBV19 and TRBJ1-5, is DGGITQSPKYLFRKEGQNVTLSCEQNLNHDAMYWYRQDPGQGLRLIYYSQIVNDFQKGDIAEGYSVSREKKESFPLTVTSAQKNPTAFYLCASSITGSDSQPQHFGDGTRLSIL.

This chain uses TRBV28 with TRBJ2-1; 10 nucleotides match TRBD1. The germline V gene encodes CDR1 MDHEN and CDR2 SYDVKM. The CDR3 totals 15 residues. Trimming removed 6 bases from V and 4 bases from J; junction bases left unmatched: 6. The CDR3 nucleotides read TGTGCCAGCAGGCTCCCGGGACAGGGGTACAATGAGCAGTTCTTC. Residues: CASRLPGQGYNEQFF.

V is TRBV12-3 or TRBV12-4 and J is TRBJ1-2; TRBD1 matches 7 bases. The CDR3 contains 13 residues. V lost 5 bases and J lost 8; bases outside the gene matches: 8. Written as DNA, the CDR3 is TGTGCCAGCAGTGAACAGGGGCAGGGGGGCTACACCTTC. Protein product: CASSEQGQGGYTF.

This chain joins TRBV18 and TRBJ2-5; possibly TRBD2 for D (6 bases). CDR1 and CDR2 (germline): KGHSH, LQKENI. The ends were cut back, 6 bases at V and 2 bases at J, with 10 bases in the middle. The CDR3 is 13 residues long. The CDR3 reads CASSRDSQETQYF. The CDR3 DNA follows: TGTGCCAGCTCTCGGGACTCGCAAGAGACCCAGTACTTC.

This chain joins TRBV28 and TRBJ1-1; D is unresolved. Germline V gives CDR1 MDHEN, CDR2 SYDVKM. This CDR3 is built from 15 residues. V lost 5 bases to trimming and J lost 2 bases, with 15 bases between them. The CDR3 coding sequence is TGTGCCAGCAGTCCTGCGGCGATTTTAAACACTGAAGCTTTCTTT. Residues: CASSPAAILNTEAFF.

The V call is TRBV6-5, the J call TRBJ1-2; 8 bases map to TRBD1. CDR1 and CDR2 from the germline V gene are MNHEY and SVGAGI. The trim removed 4 bases at V and 4 bases at J, leaving 8 bases unmatched. CDR3 length equals 15 residues. CDR3 DNA sequence: TGTGCCAGCAGTTTAAACGGAGGGACAGGCTATGGCTACACCTTC. It is translated as CASSLNGGTGYGYTF.

The V gene is TRBV4-1, the J gene TRBJ1-2; TRBD1 matches at 7 bases. Germline-derived CDR1 and CDR2 are MGHRA and YSYEKL. This CDR3 contains 15 residues. The V and J ends lost 2 bases and 7 bases, in that order; junction bases with no gene match: 10. The CDR3 protein is CASSQTSTGMGGYTF. The CDR3 DNA reads TGCGCCAGCAGCCAAACTTCGACAGGGATGGGTGGCTACACCTTC.